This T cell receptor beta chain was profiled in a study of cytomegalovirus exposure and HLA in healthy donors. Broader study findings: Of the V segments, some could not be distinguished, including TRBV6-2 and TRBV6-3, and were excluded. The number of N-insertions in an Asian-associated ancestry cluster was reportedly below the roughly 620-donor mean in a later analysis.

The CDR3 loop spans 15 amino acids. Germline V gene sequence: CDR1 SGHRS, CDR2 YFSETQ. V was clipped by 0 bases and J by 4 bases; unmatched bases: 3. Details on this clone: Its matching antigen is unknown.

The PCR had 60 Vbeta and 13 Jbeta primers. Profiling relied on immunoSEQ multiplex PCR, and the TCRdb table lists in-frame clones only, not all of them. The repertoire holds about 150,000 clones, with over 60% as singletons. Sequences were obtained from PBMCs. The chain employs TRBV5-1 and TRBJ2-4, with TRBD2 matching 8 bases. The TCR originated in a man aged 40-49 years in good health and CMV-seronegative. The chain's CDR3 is CASSLAPSGKNIQYF. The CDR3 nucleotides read TGCGCCAGCAGCTTGGCGCCTAGCGGGAAAAACATTCAGTACTTC.